A selection of T cell receptor beta chains follows, all from one sample in a study of beta chain features in type 1 diabetes. Assay: immunoSEQ multiplex PCR; the TCRdb copy retains only in-frame clones and omits some. The table lists roughly 180,000 clones, 7% to 9% of them singletons, with under 0.55% in the top ten. Material for sequencing was central memory CD4+ T cells from blood. The receptors come from a man aged 18 to 35 with type 1 diabetes. The CDR3 runs from the conserved cysteine through the conserved F or W. The D gene is left open where the match is weak. Clone sizes are given selectively: once, few, many, or a class where the clone is expanded.

>TRBV7-9|NA|TRBJ2-7|many
TGTGCCAGCAGCCAGGACAGTTACGAGCAGTACTTC
CASSQDSYEQYF
>TRBV7-2|NA|TRBJ2-3|few
TGTGCCAGCAGCTTAGACTGGAGCACAGATACGCAGTATTTT
CASSLDWSTDTQYF
>TRBV4-1|NA|TRBJ2-1|NA
TGCGCCAGCAGCCAACTGGACATTATATCCTACAATGAGCAGTTCTTC
CASSQLDIISYNEQFF
>TRBV6-6|NA|TRBJ2-7|few
TGTGCCAGCACTGATAGCGGCTACTCCTACGAGCAGTACTTC
CASTDSGYSYEQYF
>TRBV10-3|TRBD2|TRBJ2-3|NA
TGTGCCATCAGTGAGGGGACTAGCGGACTCACAGATACGCAGTATTTT
CAISEGTSGLTDTQYF
>TRBV11-2|NA|TRBJ1-1|NA
TGTGCCAGCAGCCAGCGGCTCGGGGGCACTGAAGCTTTCTTT
CASSQRLGGTEAFF
>TRBV7-6|NA|TRBJ1-6|NA
TGTGCCAGCAGCCCAGGGTCTTATAATTCACCCCTCCACTTT
CASSPGSYNSPLHF
>TRBV5-4|TRBD2|TRBJ2-1|NA
TGTGCCAGCAGCTTGGATTTAGCGGGGGCTTACAATGAGCAGTTCTTC
CASSLDLAGAYNEQFF
>TRBV28|TRBD1|TRBJ1-2|few
TGTGCCAGCAGTACAGGGGGCTATGGCTACACCTTC
CASSTGGYGYTF
>TRBV5-6|TRBD1|TRBJ2-5|few
TGTGCCAGCAGCTTTCTGACAGGGCAAGAGACCCAGTACTTC
CASSFLTGQETQYF
>TRBV7-2|TRBD2|TRBJ2-1|NA
TGTGCCAGCAGCTTAAGTGCCGTGTCTAGCGGGAGTTTCTCGGGGGAGTTCTTC
CASSLSAVSSGSFSGEFF
>TRBV7-2|TRBD2|TRBJ2-7|NA
TGTGCCAGCAGCTTACAGGAGCGGGGGGTCTACGAGCAGTACTTC
CASSLQERGVYEQYF
>TRBV6-6|TRBD1|TRBJ1-1|few
TGTGCCAGCACCCAGGACAGGGGGCGCAGGAACACTGAAGCTTTCTTT
CASTQDRGRRNTEAFF
>TRBV6-6|TRBD1|TRBJ1-2|many
TGTGCCAGCAGTAGTACCCGACAGGGTGGCTACACCTTC
CASSSTRQGGYTF
>TRBV7-2|TRBD2|TRBJ2-7|few
TGTGCCAGCAGCTTAATAGCGGGAGGGCCTCACGAGCAGTACTTC
CASSLIAGGPHEQYF
>TRBV6-1|NA|TRBJ2-5|NA
TGTGCCAGCAGTGAAGGGGGACTTCGGGAGACCCAGTACTTC
CASSEGGLRETQYF
>TRBV7-9|TRBD1|TRBJ2-1|NA
TGTGCCAGCACCGTCCCGGGACAGGTTCTTTATGAGCAGTTCTTC
CASTVPGQVLYEQFF
>TRBV30|NA|TRBJ1-2|NA
TGTGCCTGGAGTGTGGGGCGGTTTGGCTACACCTTC
CAWSVGRFGYTF
>TRBV5-1|TRBD2|TRBJ2-1|NA
TGCGCCAGCAGTGTAGCGGGAGGGGTTATGAATGAGCAGTTCTTC
CASSVAGGVMNEQFF
>TRBV7-8|NA|TRBJ2-3|NA
TGTGCCAGCAGCGCCGGTGAGGGCACAGATACGCAGTATTTT
CASSAGEGTDTQYF
>TRBV5-4|TRBD2|TRBJ2-5|NA
TGTGCCAGCAGCTTGTGGCAGCGGGGGGGCGGGGAGACCCAGTACTTC
CASSLWQRGGGETQYF
>TRBV18|TRBD2|TRBJ2-4|NA
TGTGCCAGCTCCGACCGGGGGGGGCCGGACATTCAGTACTTC
CASSDRGGPDIQYF
>TRBV7-2|NA|TRBJ1-5|few
TGTGCCAGCAGCTCACAGGGATGGCAGCCCCAGCATTTT
CASSSQGWQPQHF
>TRBV5-1|TRBD2|TRBJ2-1|many
TGCGCCAGCGCCCTAGCGGGAGCTTATGAGCAGTTCTTC
CASALAGAYEQFF
>TRBV7-9|NA|TRBJ2-7|NA
TGTGCCAGCAGCTTAGACGGAGTGCTCTACGAGCAGTACTTC
CASSLDGVLYEQYF
>TRBV27|TRBD2|TRBJ2-2|few
TGTGCCAGCGCGGGGGGGAACACCGGGGAGCTGTTTTTT
CASAGGNTGELFF
>TRBV30|NA|TRBJ2-7|NA
TGTGCCTGGAGTCGAGGAGCGGGCTCCGGGCCGGGGCAGTACTTC
CAWSRGAGSGPGQYF
>TRBV5-1|TRBD1|TRBJ2-1|few
TGCGCCAGCAGCCCGGGACAGGGCTCCTACAATGAGCAGTTCTTC
CASSPGQGSYNEQFF
>TRBV6-5|NA|TRBJ1-4|few
TGTGCCAGCAGCCGACAGGCAACTAATGAAAAACTGTTTTTT
CASSRQATNEKLFF
>TRBV5-4|NA|TRBJ2-2|NA
TGTGCCAGCAGCTTCGACACCGGGGAGCTGTTTTTT
CASSFDTGELFF